This T cell receptor beta chain was retrieved from a study of T cells in Graves' hyperthyroidism and ophthalmopathy (dated 2019 in TCRdb). Looking at the study overall: Peripheral blood samples were taken at the time of initial diagnosis, prior to any treatment. The paper reports TCR Vbeta CDR3 sequencing of some 140 peripheral blood samples: 40 or so ophthalmopathy, 70 to 85 hyperthyroidism and approximately 17 progressor patients. Following sampling, methimazole starting at 30 mg daily was given to hyperthyroidism patients, and high-dose intravenous methylprednisolone was given to ophthalmopathy patients. Prospective prediction of ophthalmopathy was tested in an independent validation cohort consisting of roughly 19 hyperthyroidism patients and about 17 patients who later progressed to ophthalmopathy. In several Graves' hyperthyroidism patients, the study also compared T-cell repertoires from thyroid tissue with T-cell repertoires from blood. A discovery cohort of about a hundred patients, roughly 40 with Graves' ophthalmopathy and about 60 with stable Graves' hyperthyroidism, was used to find distinguishing TCR V-J signatures. For training and testing, the 100 or so patients in the discovery cohort were randomly divided in a 7:3 ratio. General study outcomes and caveats: In cross-validation, a model built on a 13 V-J signature told ophthalmopathy apart from stable hyperthyroidism with less than 90% sensitivity and about 81% specificity, and in testing the same model reached 80%/75%. In validation, the model predicted progression to ophthalmopathy a median of about 6.5 months before onset, with roughly 70% sensitivity and roughly 72% specificity. Most expanded thyroid clonotypes (frequency above 0.001) were also detected in blood, suggesting blood repertoires may reflect thyroid immune responses. Sample size was not statistically predetermined, and blinding of investigators to group allocation was not performed.

V is pared back by 2 bases and J by 8 bases, with 12 bases lying between the germline termini. According to the germline V gene, CDR1 reads MNHNS and CDR2 reads SASEGT. Measured from the cysteine to the phenylalanine, the CDR3 is 13 residues long. The entry retains the CDR3 DNA only, 39 bases that are in frame from base 1. Ophthalmopathy patients had moderately to severely active disease, Clinical Activity Score of at least 3, NOSPECS grade of at least 4, and duration under 3 months. Exclusion was applied to patients with uncontrolled infections, other autoimmune diseases, pregnancy or lactation. Clinical symptoms, serum thyroxine and TRAb, thyroid ultrasound, and orbital computed tomography formed the basis for the diagnoses. PBMCs were isolated from around 10 ml of fresh peripheral blood by Ficoll-Paque density gradient centrifugation. Trizol reagent was used to extract total RNA, and RNA quality was then checked on an Agilent 2100 Bioanalyzer.

TCR beta CDR3 regions were amplified from RNA transcripts. The TCR CDR3 was subjected to a first round of RT-PCR using the HTBI primer set and the Qiagen OneStep RT-PCR kit. Libraries were constructed in a second round of multiplex PCR, after which size selection and purification were carried out. Paired-end sequencing of the libraries was performed with 100 bp reads on an Illumina HiSeq2000. The paper's processing steps were these. SOAPnuke was used to process the raw data, throwing out any read that contained adapters or uncalled bases, had a mean Phred below 15, or lacked an exact constant-primer or identifier match. High-quality paired reads were merged using COPE v1.2.5, and each unique nucleotide sequence was defined as a clonotype. MiTCR v1.1 was used to align the clonotypes against IMGT TRBV, TRBD and TRBJ reference segments. Analysis was restricted to V-J combinations with a frequency above 0.0001, which covered roughly 99% of repertoires. A TCS score was defined as the ratio between F50 (clonal expansion) and ExV (chaos), using BLOSUM62-based TCRdist between CDR3 peptides within each V-J. Welch's t-statistics and random forest reduced around 550 V-J features to 13, which were used in a naive Bayes classifier (R e1071). The public reads were quality trimmed at Q25 with fastp and then assembled into clones with MiXCR by TCRdb, keeping productive beta chains. Identical CDR3 protein sequences are pooled into one entry, listed with their most common genes and DNA. TCRdb, rather than the study authors, made the V and J calls. The sample table lists under 350,000 distinct CDR3 sequences, roughly 15% of them with a count of one. The ten largest clones take up almost 35% of the sample.

This clonotype was observed many times. Its antigen is not yet known. The record has no base qualities; no much larger clone is one base away. The rearrangement joined TRBV6-1 to TRBJ2-5; TRBD2 is perhaps the D gene, given 6 matching bases. The TCR comes from a woman aged 40 to 55 with Graves' ophthalmopathy. The specimen was blood. The CDR3 is CASSERRGGTQYF. The nucleotides are TGTGCCAGCAGTGAAAGGAGGGGAGGAACCCAGTACTTC.